The present TCR beta chain was sequenced within a study of identical twins. Remarks on this clonotype: Its target is unknown.

The CDR3 runs to 15 residues. V shed 1 base and J shed 4 bases, with 15 bases lying between them. Germline values: CDR1 SGHRS, CDR2 YFSETQ. Study-wide findings and caveats: Cord blood's abundant beta clonotypes had fewer insertions, unlike memory repertoires.

TCRdb passed the 5' RACE reads through MiXCR, listing each CDR3 protein once. This sample has around 1.7 million distinct CDR3 sequences, with around 29% found just once. This TCR was recovered from a newborn girl in good health. This chain joins TRBV5-1 and TRBJ2-7; D gene uncertain. The sequencing input was cord blood. This CDR3 reads CASSLSQPGRYEQYF. The CDR3 region has the DNA TGCGCCAGCAGCTTGAGTCAGCCGGGCAGGTACGAGCAGTACTTC.